This T cell receptor (beta chain) derives from a study of blood T cell repertoires in COVID-19 (TCRdb year 2020). In the study overall: The collaborator samples originated in the United States, Italy and Spain and spanned the acute and convalescent phases of COVID-19. Where available, HLA class I and class II types were obtained from metadata supplied by the sample provider rather than from assay-based typing. The prospective study material was composed of cDNA or gDNA derived from T cells, B-cell-depleted T cells, or PBMCs. The repertoires were made available in a free public database intended to serve as a resource for research on the immune response to SARS-CoV-2. A de-identified subject ID, COVID-19 status, age in years and sex were almost always included in the sample metadata. Subjects who had been exposed to COVID-19, were actively infected with it, or had recovered from it provided the deeply sampled blood TCRbeta repertoires that made up the dataset. The samples were drawn from the first 160 participants of the ongoing ImmuneRACE study and from 1,254 subjects provided by 6 global collaborators. Overall results and qualifications from the work: How much clinical and demographic metadata was included differed by source and by participant, and the metadata was provided uncurated.

Samples from volunteer blood donors who had recovered from COVID-19 were contributed by a second Seattle source. The collaborating institutions used their own protocols to collect whole blood in K2EDTA tubes. For TCRbeta analysis, collaborators shipped samples in one of three forms: frozen whole blood, isolated PBMCs, or DNA extracted from either of those sample types. CDR1 and CDR2 were assigned from the germline V gene as SGHRS and YFSETQ. V is shortened by 0 bases, J by 0 bases, and the region joining them spans 22 bases. Spanning cysteine to phenylalanine, the CDR3 consists of 21 amino acids. Kept here is only the CDR3 DNA, which spans 63 bases and is read in frame from base 1. The immunoSEQ Assay, a bias-controlled multiplex PCR, was used to amplify TCRbeta CDR3 regions from genomic DNA. Regarding the original processing steps: Within the assay, amplification of reference gene primers was used to estimate how many nucleated cells each sample contained. Sequence reads were collapsed and filtered to measure the absolute abundance of every unique TCRbeta CDR3 rearrangement. For each sample, productive Simpson clonality was calculated as the square root of Simpson's diversity index over productive rearrangements. What TCRdb holds here is the immuneACCESS table cut down to in-frame rearrangements. Part of the clones is not present; checked against another copy, under half of the missing clones reflect an unresolved V gene, and the others are unexplained. V and J calls and clone size are those listed in that table; D and trimming were worked out from the DNA. The sample yields fewer than 150,000 clones; around 85% were counted once. 15% to 20% of the sample is taken by the ten largest.

In the case of this clone: There is no known antigen for this receptor. The record has no base qualities; no much larger clone is one base away.

This TCR derives from a woman aged 45-59 years who had recovered from COVID-19. The chain couples TRBV5-1 to TRBJ1-6; the D gene assignment is ambiguous. The material sequenced was peripheral blood. This receptor carries the CDR3 CASSLDVEDLGSSSYNSPLHF. The DNA reads TGCGCCAGCAGCTTGGATGTAGAAGACCTAGGATCGAGCTCCTATAATTCACCCCTCCACTTT.